Each of the 21 T cell receptor beta chains below was sequenced from the same sample in a study of control samples from healthy donors and cancer patients. TCRdb's table, derived via immunoSEQ multiplex PCR, lists solely in-frame clones and lacks some. The sample carries fewer than 100,000 clones, approximately 78% recorded once. Material for sequencing was blood. The receptors stem from a man aged 60 to 69 in good health.

The CDR3, as DNA: TGTGCCAGCAGCGTAGACGCTCCCGGGACAGCTACTACTAATGAAAAACTGTTTTTT. As protein: CASSVDAPGTATTNEKLFF. The chain is built from TRBV9 and TRBJ1-4, with 7 positions matching TRBD1. The CDR3 spans 19 residues. Germline CDR1 reads SGDLS; CDR2 reads YYNGEE. Trimming at V came to 0 bases and at J to 2 bases, leaving 13 bases not matched to a gene. Looking up the rest from reference TRBV9 and TRBJ1-4 gives the full variable domain: DSGVTQTPKHLITATGQRVTLRCSPRSGDLSVYWYQQSLDQGLQFLIQYYNGEERAKGNILERFSAQQFPDLHSELNLSSLELGDSALYFCASSVDAPGTATTNEKLFFGSGTQLSVL.

This clone has just one count. The chain links TRBV19 to TRBJ2-1, with 8 bases lining up with TRBD1. With V trimmed by 3 bases and J by 0 bases, 4 bases remained unmatched. Germline CDR1 LNHDA, CDR2 SQIVND (reference sequence). The CDR3 is 16 residues long. The CDR3 coding sequence is TGTGCCAGTAGTATCTGGACAGGGAGCTCCTACAATGAGCAGTTCTTC. Protein sequence: CASSIWTGSSYNEQFF.

The gene calls are TRBV18 and TRBJ2-7; D remains unclear. Per the germline V gene, CDR1 is KGHSH and CDR2 is LQKENI. Trimming pared 0 bases from V and 0 bases from J, leaving 6 bases between. The CDR3 consists of 14 residues. For the CDR3, the DNA is TGTGCCAGCTCACCACCTGCGAACTCCTACGAGCAGTACTTC. Its protein is CASSPPANSYEQYF.

The chain couples TRBV25-1 to TRBJ2-5; tentatively, D is TRBD2 (6 bases). Per the germline V gene, CDR1 is MGHDK and CDR2 is SYGVNS. V lost 4 bases, J lost 5 bases, and 14 bases lay in between. There are 14 residues in the CDR3. This chain's CDR3 is CASSAGGAWETQYF. The CDR3 DNA reads as TGTGCCAGCAGTGCGGGCGGGGCGTGGGAGACCCAGTACTTC.

The rearrangement uses TRBV7-2 and TRBJ2-2; TRBD2 might be the D (6 bases). CDR1 is SGHTA, CDR2 FQGNSA, per germline. The CDR3 loop spans 18 amino acids. V lost 4 bases, J lost 3 bases, and 21 bases lay in between. CDR3 sequence (DNA): TGTGCCAGCAGCTCCGCGCGGGGTCTCTTAGGGGACACCGGGGAGCTGTTTTTT. It translates to CASSSARGLLGDTGELFF.

The V gene is TRBV6-5, the J gene TRBJ2-7, with TRBD1 matching 7 bases. With V trimmed by 7 bases and J by 6 bases, 6 bases remained unmatched. Per germline, CDR1 MNHEY and CDR2 SVGAGI. This CDR3 is built from 12 residues. The CDR3 DNA sequence: TGTGCCAGCAAAACAGGGGCCTCCGAGCAGTACTTC. This gives the protein CASKTGASEQYF.

The chain employs TRBV18 and TRBJ2-4, with D unclear. Germline values: CDR1 KGHSH, CDR2 LQKENI. The CDR3 is 15 residues long. Trimming left V 2 bases short and J 5 bases short, with 13 bases between. The CDR3 loop is CASSPGASVQNIQYF. The CDR3 coding sequence is TGTGCCAGCTCACCAGGAGCGAGCGTCCAAAACATTCAGTACTTC.

V gene TRBV7-6 combines with J gene TRBJ2-2; D may be TRBD2 (7 bases). The germline CDR1 and CDR2 sequences are SGHVS and FNYEAQ. This CDR3 has 17 residues. Deletions cut 0 bases from V and 6 bases from J, with 17 bases between. This CDR3 reads CASSLADGGGNPGELFF. The CDR3 nucleotides read TGTGCCAGCAGCTTAGCCGATGGCGGGGGCAACCCCGGGGAGCTGTTTTTT.

This clone was seen a few times. The chain carries TRBV6-5 and TRBJ2-7; 9 positions match TRBD1. In germline, CDR1 is MNHEY, CDR2 SVGAGI. The J segment lost 1 base and the V segment lost 2 bases, leaving 3 bases of the junction unmatched. The CDR3 has 15 residues. CDR3 sequence: CASSYRGQGSYEQYF. The CDR3 DNA reads as TGTGCCAGCAGTTACCGTGGACAGGGGTCCTACGAGCAGTACTTC.

The V and J genes are TRBV4-2 and TRBJ2-3, with 9 bases identical to TRBD2. The CDR3 consists of 16 residues. CDR1 is LGHNA and CDR2 is YNFKEQ in the germline V gene. V trimming: 0 bases; J trimming: 4 bases; junction bases outside the gene matches: 5. Here the CDR3 DNA reads TGTGCCAGCAGCCAAGATCGGGCGGGAGGGTCAGATACGCAGTATTTT. Translating it yields CASSQDRAGGSDTQYF.

The chain recombines TRBV7-2 with TRBJ2-7; a possible D gene is TRBD2 (6 bases). Trimming shortened V by 0 bases and J by 5 bases, and 17 bases separated the two germline ends. The CDR3 covers 16 residues. CDR1 is SGHTA, CDR2 FQGNSA, per germline. For the CDR3, the DNA is TGTGCCAGCAGCTTAGCGCTCTTCAACGGGGAGGACGAGCAGTACTTC. Its protein is CASSLALFNGEDEQYF. Variable domain in full (rest from reference TRBV7-2 and TRBJ2-7): GAGVSQSPSNKVTEKGKDVELRCDPISGHTALYWYRQSLGQGLEFLIYFQGNSAPDKSGLPSDRFSAERTGGSVSTLTIQRTQQEDSAVYLCASSLALFNGEDEQYFGPGTRLTVT.

The chain recombines TRBV7-9 with TRBJ2-7, with a tentative D call TRBD1 (5 bases). This CDR3 is built from 15 residues. Germline V gene data show CDR1 as SEHNR and CDR2 as FQNEAQ (reference sequence). The V end lost 2 bases, the J end lost 1 base, and 12 bases lay between the germline ends. DNA of the CDR3: TGTGCCAGCAGCTTAAGGGGCGGAGCATCCTACGAGCAGTACTTC. Protein sequence: CASSLRGGASYEQYF.

V gene TRBV5-1 combines with J gene TRBJ2-5; perhaps D is TRBD1 or TRBD2 (5 bases each). Germline-derived CDR1 and CDR2 are SGHRS and YFSETQ. The CDR3 has 13 residues. The ends were cut back, 5 bases at V and 2 bases at J, with 10 bases in the middle. The CDR3 region is CASRPGTQETQYF. The CDR3 DNA follows: TGCGCCAGCAGACCGGGGACGCAAGAGACCCAGTACTTC.

V gene TRBV5-1 combines with J gene TRBJ2-2; D may correspond to TRBD1 or TRBD2 (5 bases each). This CDR3 contains 16 residues. CDR1 is SGHRS and CDR2 is YFSETQ in the germline V gene. V lost 0 bases to trimming and J lost 4 bases, with 13 bases between them. CDR3 DNA sequence: TGCGCCAGCAGCTTGGATTTGGGGGACCCCACCGGGGAGCTGTTTTTT. Amino acid sequence: CASSLDLGDPTGELFF.

The V call is TRBV6-5, the J call TRBJ2-3, with 7 bases aligning to TRBD2. V shed 4 bases, J shed 2 bases, and the junction held 9 bases outside the gene matches. Germline V gene data show CDR1 as MNHEY and CDR2 as SVGAGI. The CDR3 covers 16 residues. CDR3: CASSFTSALFTDTQYF. The CDR3 region has the DNA TGTGCCAGCAGTTTTACTAGCGCCTTATTCACAGATACGCAGTATTTT.

V and J are TRBV19 and TRBJ2-5; TRBD2 is a possible D gene (6 bases). V was cut by 3 bases and J by 5 bases, with 13 bases left in between. The CDR3 sequence is 14 residues long. The V gene's germline CDR1 is LNHDA and CDR2 SQIVND (reference sequence). The CDR3 DNA is TGTGCCAGTAGTATGACATGGAGGGGCGAGACCCAGTACTTC. It encodes CASSMTWRGETQYF.

CDR3 coding DNA: TGTGCCTGGAGTGCACGTCCCTGGGACAGTCGGAGCAATCAGCCCCAGCATTTT. As protein: CAWSARPWDSRSNQPQHF. V gene TRBV30 combines with J gene TRBJ1-5; TRBD1 matches at 7 bases. The CDR3 is 18 residues long. Per the germline V gene, CDR1 is GTSNPN and CDR2 is SVGIG (reference sequence). V gave up 1 base and J gave up 1 base; unmatched junction bases: 13. Looking up the rest from reference TRBV30 and TRBJ1-5 gives the full variable domain: SQTIHQWPATLVQPVGSPLSLECTVEGTSNPNLYWYRQAAGRGLQLLFYSVGIGQISSEVPQNLSASRPQDRQFILSSKKLLLSDSGFYLCAWSARPWDSRSNQPQHFGDGTRLSIL.

CDR3 in amino acids: CASSPRGAGLNSPLHF. The CDR3 DNA is TGTGCCAGCAGCCCAAGGGGGGCGGGACTCAATTCACCCCTCCACTTT. The chain joins TRBV7-8 to TRBJ1-6; D perhaps matches TRBD1 (6 bases). Trimming took off 5 bases at V and 7 bases at J, with 18 bases between the two ends. Germline V lookup: CDR1 SGHVS, CDR2 FQNEAQ. The length of the CDR3 is 16 residues.

The CDR3 coding sequence is TGTGCCAGCACCATACATCGGGGGAGCTCCTACGAGCAGTACTTC. Translation gives CASTIHRGSSYEQYF. The V call is TRBV6-5, the J call TRBJ2-7; D is possibly TRBD2 (6 bases). Between the trimmed V and J ends, which lost 7 bases and 0 bases, there was a span of 16 bases. There are 15 residues in the CDR3. The germline V gene has CDR1 MNHEY and CDR2 SVGAGI.

The rearrangement joins TRBV11-2 to TRBJ2-7, with 8 bases lining up with TRBD2. There are 15 residues in the CDR3. V lost 7 bases, J lost 2 bases, and 10 bases stayed unmatched. CDR1 SGHAT and CDR2 FQNNGV come from the germline V gene. CDR3 coding DNA: TGTGCCAGCACCCCCGCCGCGGGAGGTGCCTACGAGCAGTACTTC. Its translation: CASTPAAGGAYEQYF. The full variable domain, in which reference TRBV11-2 and TRBJ2-7 provide the parts outside the CDR3, is EAGVAQSPRYKIIEKRQSVAFWCNPISGHATLYWYQQILGQGPKLLIQFQNNGVVDDSQLPKDRFSAERLKGVDSTLKIQPAKLEDSAVYLCASTPAAGGAYEQYFGPGTRLTVT.

In its sample, this clone was seen once. The chain combines TRBV13 with TRBJ1-5; D unclear. This CDR3 region has 13 residues. CDR1 is PRHDT, CDR2 FYEKMQ, per germline (reference sequence). V shed 2 bases and J shed 9 bases, with 11 bases lying between them. The CDR3 DNA sequence: TGTGCCAGCAGCTTACGGCGAGATGGGCCCCAGCATTTT. Translating it yields CASSLRRDGPQHF.